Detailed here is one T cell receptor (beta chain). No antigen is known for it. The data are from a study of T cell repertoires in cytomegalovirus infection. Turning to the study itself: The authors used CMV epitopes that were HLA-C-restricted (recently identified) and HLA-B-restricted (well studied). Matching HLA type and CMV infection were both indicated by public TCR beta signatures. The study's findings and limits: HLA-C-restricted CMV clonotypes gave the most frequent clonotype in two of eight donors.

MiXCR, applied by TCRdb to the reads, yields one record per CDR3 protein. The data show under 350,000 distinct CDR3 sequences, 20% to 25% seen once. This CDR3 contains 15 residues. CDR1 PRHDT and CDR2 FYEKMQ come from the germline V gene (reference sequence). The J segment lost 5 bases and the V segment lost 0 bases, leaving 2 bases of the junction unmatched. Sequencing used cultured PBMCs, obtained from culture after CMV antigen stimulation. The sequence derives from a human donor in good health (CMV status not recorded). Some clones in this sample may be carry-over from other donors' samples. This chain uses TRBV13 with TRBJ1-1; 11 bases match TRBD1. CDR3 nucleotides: TGTGCCAGCAGCTTAGGGGACAGGGGGCTAACTGAAGCTTTCTTT. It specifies CASSLGDRGLTEAFF. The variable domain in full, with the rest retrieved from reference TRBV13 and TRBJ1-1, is AAGVIQSPRHLIKEKRETATLKCYPIPRHDTVYWYQQGPGQDPQFLISFYEKMQSDKGSIPDRFSAQQFSDYHSELNMSSLELGDSALYFCASSLGDRGLTEAFFGQGTRLTVV.